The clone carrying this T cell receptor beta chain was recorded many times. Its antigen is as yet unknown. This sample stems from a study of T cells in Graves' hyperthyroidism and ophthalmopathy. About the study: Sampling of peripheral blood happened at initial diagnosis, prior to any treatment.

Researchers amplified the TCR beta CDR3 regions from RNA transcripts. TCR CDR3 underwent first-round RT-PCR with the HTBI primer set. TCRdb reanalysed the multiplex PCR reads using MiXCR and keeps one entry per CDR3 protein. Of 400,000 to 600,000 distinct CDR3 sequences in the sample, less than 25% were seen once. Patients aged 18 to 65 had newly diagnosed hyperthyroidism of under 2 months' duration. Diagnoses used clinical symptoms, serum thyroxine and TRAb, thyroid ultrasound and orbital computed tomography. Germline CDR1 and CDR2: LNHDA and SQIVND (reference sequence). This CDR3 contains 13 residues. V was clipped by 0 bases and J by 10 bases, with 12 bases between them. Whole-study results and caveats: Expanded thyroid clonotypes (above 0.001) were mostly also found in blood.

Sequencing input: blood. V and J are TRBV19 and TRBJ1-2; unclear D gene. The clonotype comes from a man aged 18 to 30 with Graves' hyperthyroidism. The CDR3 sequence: CASSIESGSYYTF. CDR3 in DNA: TGTGCCAGTAGTATAGAGTCCGGATCGTACTACACCTTC.